This TCR beta chain comes out of a study of identifying expanded T cells in peripheral blood. Study-level results: Roughly two-week clone count variance significantly increased as total template count grew. Technical replicates showed about 1.1 changed clones; approximately 2 weeks about 16; four weeks 19.

Per germline, CDR1 SEHNR and CDR2 FQNEAQ (reference sequence). The CDR3 is 15 residues long. J lost 4 bases, V lost 7 bases, and 7 bases had no gene match. During the collection period, no donor immune events like infections were recorded. With regard to this clone: Its specificity is unknown.

The table came from immunoSEQ multiplex PCR; TCRdb's copy has only in-frame clones and leaves some out. Of roughly 63,000 clones listed, about 80% are singletons. The chain has TRBV7-9 and TRBJ2-5, with TRBD2 matching over 12 bases. Material: blood. This receptor was obtained from a person between 18 and 75 years old in good health. Written as DNA, the CDR3 is TGTGCCAGCACCGGACTAGCGGGAAAAGGAGAGACCCAGTACTTC. Protein product: CASTGLAGKGETQYF.